This T cell receptor (beta chain) was found in a study of T cell responses to AZD1222 COVID-19 vaccine. Notes on the study in general: A mostly white British donor set with more females was recruited, and clonal diversity was possibly underestimated.

Trimming stripped 6 bases from V and 5 bases from J, with 7 bases between. Germline V gene sequence: CDR1 MNHNY, CDR2 SVGAGI (reference sequence). The CDR3 length is 12 residues. The data were produced by immunoSEQ multiplex PCR, yet TCRdb's version contains in-frame clones alone and is incomplete. This sample has 120,000 to 150,000 clones, with about 92% found just once. Concerning this clone itself: Its target is not known.

This receptor was taken from an adult in good health. The sample in question was peripheral blood, obtained on day 0 of AZD1222 vaccination. The chain uses TRBV6-6 and TRBJ2-2; D remains unclear. CDR3 region: CASSHGTGELFF. As DNA, the CDR3 is TGTGCCAGCAGCCACGGGACCGGGGAGCTGTTTTTT.